This is a list of T cell receptor beta chains from one sample in a study of cytomegalovirus exposure and HLA in healthy donors. Assay used: immunoSEQ multiplex PCR; TCRdb lists only in-frame clones, some missing. The listing contains 60,000 to 65,000 clones. The source material was PBMCs. These TCRs come from a man aged 25-40 years in good health and CMV-seropositive. Both conserved end residues are part of each CDR3. The D gene is left open where the match is weak.

>TRBV4-1|15|TRBD2|TRBJ2-1
TGCGCCAGCAGGGCTAGCGGGAGCCAAGCCAATGAGCAGTTCTTC
CASRASGSQANEQFF
>TRBV19|17|TRBD2|TRBJ2-6
TGTGCCAGTAGTCCCGCCGGGGGGACTGGGGGGGCCAACGTCCTGACTTTC
CASSPAGGTGGANVLTF
>TRBV4-1|16|TRBD1|TRBJ1-1
TGCGCCAGCAGCCTGCACCCGCGACAGGGGACCACTGAAGCTTTCTTT
CASSLHPRQGTTEAFF
>TRBV30|15|-|TRBJ2-2
TGTGCCGGGAGTGTGGGACATTCGAACACCGGGGAGCTGTTTTTT
CAGSVGHSNTGELFF
>TRBV19|12|TRBD1|TRBJ2-5
TGTGCCAGTACAGGGGGCAGGGAGACCCAGTACTTC
CASTGGRETQYF
>TRBV20-1|10|-|TRBJ1-2
TGCAGTGCTAGAGATATGGGCTACACCTTC
CSARDMGYTF
>TRBV9|14|TRBD1|TRBJ1-1
TGTGCCAGCAGCCCCGGGACAGGGGATACTGAAGCTTTCTTT
CASSPGTGDTEAFF
>TRBV27|12|-|TRBJ2-7
TGTGCCAGCAGAGACAGCGCCTACGAGCAGTACTTC
CASRDSAYEQYF
>TRBV15|13|TRBD1|TRBJ1-5
TGTGCCACCAGCGACAGGGTCAATCAGCCCCAGCATTTT
CATSDRVNQPQHF
>TRBV4-2|15|TRBD1|TRBJ2-7
TGTGCCAGCAGCCAAGATTGGGACAGCTCCTACGAGCAGTACTTC
CASSQDWDSSYEQYF
>TRBV10-3|17|TRBD2|TRBJ2-3
TGTGCCATCGAAAATCGACACTCTAGCGGGGGTGCAGATACGCAGTATTTT
CAIENRHSSGGADTQYF
>TRBV29-1|11|TRBD1|TRBJ1-1
TGCAGCGCCAGGGGGCGGTCAGGAGCTTTCTTT
CSARGRSGAFF
>TRBV21-1|16|-|TRBJ1-3
TGTGCCAGCAGCAGGTCGGGACAGTTCTCTGGAAACACCATATATTTT
CASSRSGQFSGNTIYF
>TRBV29-1|13|-|TRBJ1-1
TGCAGCGTTGAAGATCTTCCACGCCCGGGAGCTTTCTTT
CSVEDLPRPGAFF
>TRBV11-3|16|-|TRBJ2-1
TGTGCCAGCAGCTTAGATGGAAGGGGGGGCTTTGATGAGCAGTTCTTC
CASSLDGRGGFDEQFF
>TRBV5-6|16|-|TRBJ2-4
TGTGCCAGCAGCTTGGGAAAAGAGCTAGCCAAAAACATTCAGTACTTC
CASSLGKELAKNIQYF
>TRBV6-5|14|TRBD1|TRBJ1-1
TGTGCCAGCAGTTATGGACAGGGACGTACTGAAGCTTTCTTT
CASSYGQGRTEAFF